What follows are 19 T cell receptor beta chains derived from one specimen sequenced in a study of graft-versus-host responses after intestinal transplantation. TCRdb's copy holds only in-frame clones and misses some; the assay was immunoSEQ multiplex PCR. The repertoire consists of 50,000 or so clones, with about 93% occurring once and the leading ten covering approximately 2.9%. Sequences were derived from PBMCs, sampled about 4 months after intestinal transplantation. The origin of the receptors is a human patient who received an intestinal transplant, so some T cells may come from the graft donor.

Written as DNA, the CDR3 is TGTGCCAGCAGTTCCTCAGTTAGATCTGCGCGAGGAGATACGCAGTATTTT. This encodes CASSSSVRSARGDTQYF. V is TRBV28 and J is TRBJ2-3; the D is unclear. V lost 4 bases to trimming and J lost 5 bases, with 22 bases between them. Per the germline V gene, CDR1 is MDHEN and CDR2 is SYDVKM. The CDR3 length is 17 residues.

The chain is built from TRBV27 and TRBJ2-7, with TRBD1 identical over 9 bases. Germline CDR1 MNHEY, CDR2 SMNVEV (reference sequence). CDR3 length equals 14 residues. V lost 5 bases, J lost 2 bases, and 4 bases stayed unmatched. The CDR3 region has the DNA TGTGCCAGCAGTCCGGGACAGGGTCCCTACGAGCAGTACTTC. Encoded protein: CASSPGQGPYEQYF.

The genes are TRBV12-2 and TRBJ2-5. TRBV12-2 represents a pseudogene. This CDR3 comprises 13 residues. CDR3 nucleotide sequence: TGTGCAAGTCGCTTAGAGGTCCAAGAGACCCAGTACTTC. Its protein is CASRLEVQETQYF.

V and J are TRBV5-6 and TRBJ2-3; TRBD2 is a possible D gene (6 bases). Germline V gene lookup returns CDR1 SGHDT and CDR2 YYEEEE. CDR3 length: 14 residues. Between the trimmed V and J ends, which lost 3 bases and 1 base, there was a span of 9 bases. CDR3 sequence (DNA): TGTGCCAGCAGCTGGCGCGGGGGCACAGATACGCAGTATTTT. Translating gives CASSWRGGTDTQYF.

Only one count was recorded for this clone. DNA of the CDR3: TGTGCCAGCTCCGGCAGGGGTAGTTCACCCCTCCACTTT. It specifies CASSGRGSSPLHF. V and J are TRBV27 and TRBJ1-6; D may be TRBD1 (6 bases). CDR3 length equals 13 residues. V lost 8 bases, J lost 9 bases, and 14 bases lay in between. Germline values: CDR1 MNHEY, CDR2 SMNVEV (reference sequence).

The CDR3 nucleotides are TGTGCCAGCAGCTTGTGGAACTTGAACACTGAAGCTTTCTTT. It yields the protein CASSLWNLNTEAFF. The V and J genes are TRBV5-4 and TRBJ1-1; no definite D call. This CDR3 has 14 amino acids. Trimming pared 1 base from V and 0 bases from J, leaving 7 bases between. The germline CDR1 and CDR2 sequences are SGHNT and YYREEE (reference sequence).

The J gene is TRBJ2-2, the V gene TRBV11-3, with TRBD2 matching 14 bases. CDR1 and CDR2 from the germline V gene are SGHNT and YENEEA. The CDR3 has 18 residues. J lost 1 base, V lost 5 bases, and 6 bases had no gene match. The CDR3 DNA follows: TGTGCCAGCAGCCCTCGGACTAGCGGGGGGCTGAACACCGGGGAGCTGTTTTTT. This sequence encodes CASSPRTSGGLNTGELFF.

This clone was seen only once. The V call is TRBV29-1, the J call TRBJ1-2, with TRBD1 as a possible D gene (6 bases). This CDR3 has 12 residues. The V and J ends lost 6 bases and 7 bases respectively, with 15 bases between them. Germline V gives CDR1 SQVTM, CDR2 ANQGSEA. Written as DNA, the CDR3 is TGCAGCGTACAGGGAAATAGTCTTGGCTACACCTTC. This codes for CSVQGNSLGYTF.

The gene calls are TRBV15 and TRBJ2-7; 9 bases agree with TRBD1. There are 15 residues in the CDR3. V gave up 2 bases and J gave up 4 bases; unmatched junction bases: 6. Per the germline V gene, CDR1 is LNHNV and CDR2 is YYDKDF (reference sequence). The CDR3 spells CATSRPGQGLYEQYF. The DNA for the CDR3 is TGTGCCACCAGCAGACCGGGACAGGGTTTGTACGAGCAGTACTTC.

The chain carries TRBV6-5 and TRBJ2-7; 9 bases agree with TRBD1. Germline trimming cut 2 bases from V and 3 bases from J; bases unmatched to any gene: 2. Germline CDR1 MNHEY, CDR2 SVGAGI. This CDR3 region has 14 residues. CDR3 DNA: TGTGCCAGCAGTTACACGGGACAGGGCTACGAGCAGTACTTC. Translation gives CASSYTGQGYEQYF.

This rearrangement joins TRBV4-1 to TRBJ2-7, with D possibly being TRBD1 (6 bases). CDR1 MGHRA and CDR2 YSYEKL come from the germline V gene. Trimming took 1 base from V and 4 from J, leaving 17 bases between them. CDR3 length: 16 amino acids. The CDR3 here is CASSQGTGKVVYEQYF. The CDR3 DNA reads as TGCGCCAGCAGCCAAGGAACAGGGAAAGTTGTTTACGAGCAGTACTTC.

The rearrangement links TRBV10-3 to TRBJ2-2, with 9 bases fitting TRBD1. The CDR3 runs 15 residues. Germline trimming cut 7 bases from V and 6 bases from J; bases unmatched to any gene: 9. Germline V lookup: CDR1 ENHRY, CDR2 SYGVKD. This CDR3 reads CAITGRQGVAGELFF. Here the CDR3 DNA reads TGTGCCATCACAGGTCGACAGGGGGTAGCCGGGGAGCTGTTTTTT.

V usage is TRBV5-1 and J usage is TRBJ2-5, with D possibly TRBD2 on 5 matching bases. The ends were cut back, 2 bases at V and 1 base at J, with 15 bases in the middle. Germline V lookup: CDR1 SGHRS, CDR2 YFSETQ. There are 16 residues in the CDR3. The CDR3 coding sequence is TGCGCCAGCAGCTTACGGGGAAGGAGGTTCCAAGAGACCCAGTACTTC. Protein sequence: CASSLRGRRFQETQYF. Together with reference TRBV5-1 and TRBJ2-5, the CDR3 gives the full variable domain: KAGVTQTPRYLIKTRGQQVTLSCSPISGHRSVSWYQQTPGQGLQFLFEYFSETQRNKGNFPGRFSGRQFSNSRSEMNVSTLELGDSALYLCASSLRGRRFQETQYFGPGTRLLVL.

V usage is TRBV29-1 and J usage is TRBJ2-7; TRBD2 agrees at 11 bases. The length of the CDR3 is 14 residues. Trimming cost V 4 bases and J 2 bases; bases outside gene matches: 4. Germline CDR1 SQVTM, CDR2 ANQGSEA. The CDR3 is CSVAGLAEPYEQYF. The CDR3 DNA sequence: TGCAGCGTTGCGGGACTAGCGGAGCCCTACGAGCAGTACTTC.

This chain joins TRBV28 and TRBJ1-1; D is unresolved. CDR3 length: 11 residues. The V end was cut by 3 bases, the J end by 4 bases, with 3 bases between. Germline V CDR1 and CDR2: MDHEN, SYDVKM. The CDR3 nucleotides read TGTGCCAGCAGTTTCCCCACTGAAGCTTTCTTT. This gives the protein CASSFPTEAFF.

V gene TRBV11-2 combines with J gene TRBJ2-1; 11 bases map to TRBD2. The CDR3 spans 16 residues. With 5 bases clipped from V and 3 bases from J, the junction kept 6 bases outside the gene matches. Per germline, CDR1 SGHAT and CDR2 FQNNGV. CDR3 sequence (DNA): TGTGCCAGCAGCCTGACTAGCGGGATCTTCTACAATGAGCAGTTCTTC. Protein product: CASSLTSGIFYNEQFF. The full variable domain, its missing parts supplied by reference TRBV11-2 and TRBJ2-1, is EAGVAQSPRYKIIEKRQSVAFWCNPISGHATLYWYQQILGQGPKLLIQFQNNGVVDDSQLPKDRFSAERLKGVDSTLKIQPAKLEDSAVYLCASSLTSGIFYNEQFFGPGTRLTVL.

V is TRBV10-3 and J is TRBJ2-3; the match to TRBD2 covers 11 bases. Germline V gene data show CDR1 as ENHRY and CDR2 as SYGVKD. V shed 6 bases and J 6 bases; nucleotides not matched to a gene: 5. The CDR3 length is 14 residues. The CDR3 spells CAISVAGGQDTQYF. Written as DNA, the CDR3 is TGTGCCATCAGCGTAGCGGGGGGGCAGGATACGCAGTATTTT.

This clone was detected once. The chain links TRBV13 to TRBJ2-1; TRBD2 agrees at 11 bases. The V gene end was trimmed by 1 base and the J gene end by 7 bases; junction bases not matched to a gene: 3. From germline, CDR1 is PRHDT and CDR2 FYEKMQ (reference sequence). The CDR3 is 15 amino acids. CDR3 residues: CASSLELAGANEQFF. For the CDR3, the DNA is TGTGCCAGCAGCTTAGAACTAGCGGGAGCAAATGAGCAGTTCTTC. Together with reference TRBV13 and TRBJ2-1, the CDR3 gives the full variable domain: AAGVIQSPRHLIKEKRETATLKCYPIPRHDTVYWYQQGPGQDPQFLISFYEKMQSDKGSIPDRFSAQQFSDYHSELNMSSLELGDSALYFCASSLELAGANEQFFGPGTRLTVL.

This clone was observed a handful of times. CDR3 amino acids: CASSEWNRGGYTF. CDR3 nucleotide sequence: TGTGCCAGCAGTGAATGGAACAGGGGTGGCTACACCTTC. V is TRBV2 and J is TRBJ1-2; 7 positions agree with TRBD1. The length of the CDR3 is 13 residues. The J segment lost 7 bases and the V segment lost 2 bases, leaving 4 bases of the junction unmatched. Germline V gene sequence: CDR1 SNHLY, CDR2 FYNNEI.